This TCR beta chain originates from a study of blood T cell repertoires in COVID-19. This CDR3 has 13 residues. Germline loops: CDR1 LGHDT, CDR2 YNNKEL (reference sequence). Trimming at V came to 10 bases and at J to 4 bases, leaving 6 bases not matched to a gene. Using immunoSEQ multiplex PCR, the repertoire was profiled, and TCRdb retains in-frame clones only, with some absent. This sample has 120,000 or so clones, with 55% to 75% found just once. Sequencing was done on a sample of peripheral blood. The rearrangement uses TRBV3-1 (or the pseudogene TRBV3-2) and TRBJ1-3; 8 nucleotides line up with TRBD1. The sequence was obtained from a human donor with acute or convalescent COVID-19. The donor label of this sample is uncertain. CDR3 DNA sequence: TGTGCCACGAGCAGGGGGCGCGGAAACACCATATATTTT. It is translated as CATSRGRGNTIYF.